These 8 T cell receptor beta chains share one sample of origin, sequenced in a study of response to subunit inactivated influenza vaccine (dated 2018 in TCRdb). To prepare the library, RT-PCR was applied. Sequenced using an Illumina HiSeq 2500. TCRdb reprocessing: public reads trimmed at Q25 with fastp, clones called with MiXCR, in-frame beta chains kept. Records with the same CDR3 protein are collapsed into one entry carrying the most frequent genes and DNA. The sample contains a few hundred thousand distinct CDR3 sequences, 14% of them found a single time. Over 8.5% of the sample is taken by the ten largest. Specimen: PBMCs from blood, collected approximately 13 days after vaccination. These receptors were taken from a man aged 50-59 years who received an inactivated influenza vaccine. Donor details come from another sample of the same person, matched by shared clones.

The rearrangement links TRBV9 to TRBJ2-1; possible D gene TRBD2, 6 bases. Trimming took 0 bases from V and 0 from J, leaving 13 bases between them. Germline V gives CDR1 SGDLS, CDR2 YYNGEE. The CDR3 sequence is 17 residues long. The CDR3 coding sequence is TGTGCCAGCAGCGTAGATAGGGCGGGGCGCTCCTACAATGAGCAGTTCTTC. Encoded protein: CASSVDRAGRSYNEQFF.

The chain combines TRBV7-8 with TRBJ2-2; TRBD2 matches at 11 bases. This CDR3 is built from 18 residues. Germline V lookup: CDR1 SGHVS, CDR2 FQNEAQ. Germline trimming cut 5 bases from V and 0 bases from J; bases unmatched to any gene: 8. The CDR3 region has the DNA TGTGCCAGCAGCGTCGTGGGACTAGCGGACGCGAACACCGGGGAGCTGTTTTTT. It translates to CASSVVGLADANTGELFF.

This clonotype showed up just a few times. The chain is built from TRBV20-1 and TRBJ2-1; 11 bases line up with TRBD2. The CDR3 contains 14 residues. Germline CDR1 reads DFQATT; CDR2 reads SNEGSKA (reference sequence). J was trimmed by 6 bases and V by 5 bases; bases with no gene match: 6. The CDR3 DNA is TGCAGTGCTGCTACTAGCGGGGGAAGCAATGAGCAGTTCTTC. Translation: CSAATSGGSNEQFF.

In its sample, this clonotype was seen a few times. The chain has TRBV4-3 and TRBJ2-5, with D perhaps being TRBD1 or TRBD2 (5 bases each). Germline V gives CDR1 LGHNA, CDR2 YSLEER. There are 16 residues in the CDR3. V lost 3 bases and J 3 bases, leaving 17 bases between the germline ends. The CDR3 region has the DNA TGCGCCAGCAGCCAGGACTTTACAGGAAGAAAAGAGACCCAGTACTTC. Protein product: CASSQDFTGRKETQYF.

The V and J genes are TRBV12-3 or TRBV12-4 and TRBJ1-1; possible D gene TRBD1, 6 bases. Between the trimmed V and J ends, which lost 6 bases and 11 bases, there was a span of 16 bases. This CDR3 is 12 amino acids long. In nucleotides, the CDR3 is TGTGCCAGCAGCCGAAACACAGGGACCGCTTTCTTT. Translating it yields CASSRNTGTAFF.

This clonotype has a handful of counts. The genes are TRBV15 and TRBJ1-2, with a tentative D call TRBD1 (5 bases). Germline V CDR1 and CDR2: LNHNV, YYDKDF (reference sequence). The CDR3 has 17 residues. V gave up 1 base and J gave up 3 bases, with 18 bases separating them. The CDR3 region has the DNA TGTGCCACCAGCAGAGGGACCGCTTCCCGGGGGTACTATGGCTACACCTTC. Translating gives CATSRGTASRGYYGYTF.

In its sample, this clonotype was seen many times. The rearrangement links TRBV12-3 or TRBV12-4 to TRBJ2-2, with 7 bases that match TRBD2. This CDR3 spans 15 amino acids. Germline trimming cut 5 bases from V and 1 base from J; bases unmatched to any gene: 4. The CDR3 sequence: CASSQLAWNTGELFF. The CDR3 region has the DNA TGTGCCAGCAGTCAACTAGCGTGGAACACCGGGGAGCTGTTTTTT.

The V gene is TRBV5-1, the J gene TRBJ2-1; 13 positions agree with TRBD2. The germline CDR1 and CDR2 sequences are SGHRS and YFSETQ. Losses at the gene ends were 4 bases for V and 3 bases for J; bases not matched to a gene: 10. The CDR3 totals 18 residues. The CDR3 spells CASSRGLAGVGFYNEQFF. Written as DNA, the CDR3 is TGCGCCAGCAGCCGAGGACTAGCGGGAGTGGGATTCTACAATGAGCAGTTCTTC.